Sequencing of this TCR beta chain was carried out in a study of blood T cell repertoires in COVID-19. Only in-frame clones appear in the TCRdb table, and some are missing; sequencing was by immunoSEQ multiplex PCR. The top ten clones hold approximately 4.9% of a sample with more than 45,000 clones, around 78% of them seen once. The CDR3 has 14 amino acids. Trimming stripped 3 bases from V and 8 bases from J, with 16 bases between. Germline values: CDR1 LNHDA, CDR2 SQIVND (reference sequence). The genes are TRBV19 and TRBJ1-2, with TRBD1 as a possible D gene (5 bases). The specimen sequenced was peripheral blood. This TCR came from a human donor in a cohort sampled during active COVID-19. The CDR3 here is CASSIRAGLSGYTF. The CDR3 bases are TGTGCCAGTAGTATTCGGGCAGGGCTCTCCGGCTACACCTTC.